This T cell receptor (beta chain) comes out of a study of T cell responses to AZD1222 COVID-19 vaccine. Repertoires were generated with immunoSEQ multiplex PCR, while TCRdb's copy carries only in-frame clones and drops some. In the table there are under 150,000 clones, roughly 93% of which are singletons. As concerns this clone: The antigen is unknown.

Trimming left V 4 bases short and J 5 bases short, with 17 bases between. The CDR3 runs to 15 residues. Germline loops: CDR1 LNHDA, CDR2 SQIVND (reference sequence). Study results and caveats: Spike as a whole was targeted by vaccine-associated CD4 TCRs, dominant at 160-218 and 743-854. Just five to seven people given AZD1222 tested seropositive at baseline. Reports indicate that nearly half of spike-specific TCRs are directed at unmutated variant regions.

The starting material was peripheral blood, obtained on day 0 of AZD1222 vaccination. The TCR sequence derives from an adult in good health. The genes are TRBV19 and TRBJ1-1; D is undetermined. CDR3 nucleotide sequence: TGTGCCAGTAGTAGGGGATCAACCACGGGGACTGAAGCTTTCTTT. Its translation is CASSRGSTTGTEAFF.